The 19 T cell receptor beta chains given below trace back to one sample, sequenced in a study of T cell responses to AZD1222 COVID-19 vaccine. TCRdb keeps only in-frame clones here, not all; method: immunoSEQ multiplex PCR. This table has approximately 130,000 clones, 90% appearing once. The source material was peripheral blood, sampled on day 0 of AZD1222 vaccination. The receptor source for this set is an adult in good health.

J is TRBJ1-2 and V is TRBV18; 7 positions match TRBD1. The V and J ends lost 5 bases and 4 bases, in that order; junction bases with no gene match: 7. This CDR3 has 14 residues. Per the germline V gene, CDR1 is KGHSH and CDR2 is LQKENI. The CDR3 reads CASSTVEGAYGYTF. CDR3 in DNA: TGTGCCAGCTCAACCGTGGAGGGGGCCTATGGCTACACCTTC.

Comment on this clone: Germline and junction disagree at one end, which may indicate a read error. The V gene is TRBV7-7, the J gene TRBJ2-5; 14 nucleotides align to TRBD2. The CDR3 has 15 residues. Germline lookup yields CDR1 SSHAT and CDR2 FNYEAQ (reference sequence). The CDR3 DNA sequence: TGTGCTAGCAGCTTAGGACTAGCGGGAGGAGAGACCCAGTACTTC. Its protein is CASSLGLAGGETQYF.

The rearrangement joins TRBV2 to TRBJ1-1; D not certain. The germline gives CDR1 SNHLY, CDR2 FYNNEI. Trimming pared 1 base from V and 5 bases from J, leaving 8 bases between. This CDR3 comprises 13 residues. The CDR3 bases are TGTGCCAGCAGTGAAGACCCGGGGACTGAAGCTTTCTTT. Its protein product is CASSEDPGTEAFF.

This CDR3 is CASSYSTRTQGETQYF. The CDR3 nucleotides read TGTGCCAGCAGTTACTCGACGCGGACCCAGGGAGAGACCCAGTACTTC. The chain couples TRBV6-6 to TRBJ2-5, with D tentatively TRBD1 (5 bases). Germline assignment: CDR1 MNHNY and CDR2 SVGAGI (reference sequence). Between the trimmed V and J ends, which lost 0 bases and 4 bases, there was a span of 15 bases. The CDR3 contains 16 residues.

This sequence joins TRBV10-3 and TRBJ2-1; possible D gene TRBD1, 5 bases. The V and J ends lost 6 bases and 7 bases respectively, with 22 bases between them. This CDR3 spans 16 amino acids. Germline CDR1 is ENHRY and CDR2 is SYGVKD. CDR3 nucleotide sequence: TGTGCCATCAGCGAACAGGTAGGGCCTTACCAGAATGAGCAGTTCTTC. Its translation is CAISEQVGPYQNEQFF.

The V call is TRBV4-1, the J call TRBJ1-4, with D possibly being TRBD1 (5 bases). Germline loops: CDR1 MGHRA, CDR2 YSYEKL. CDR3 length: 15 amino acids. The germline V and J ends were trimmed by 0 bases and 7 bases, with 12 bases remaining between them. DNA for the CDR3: TGCGCCAGCAGCCAAGATGGGGGGAATCGTGAAAAACTGTTTTTT. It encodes CASSQDGGNREKLFF.

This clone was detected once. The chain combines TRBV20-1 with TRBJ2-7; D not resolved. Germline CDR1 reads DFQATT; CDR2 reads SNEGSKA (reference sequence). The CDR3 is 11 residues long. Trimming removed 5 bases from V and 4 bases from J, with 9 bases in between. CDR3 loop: CSAGRPYEQYF. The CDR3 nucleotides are TGCAGTGCTGGACGTCCGTACGAGCAGTACTTC.

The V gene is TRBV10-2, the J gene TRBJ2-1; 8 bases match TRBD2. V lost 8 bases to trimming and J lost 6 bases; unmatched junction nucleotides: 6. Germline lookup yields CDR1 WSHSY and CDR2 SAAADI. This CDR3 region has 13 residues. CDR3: CASVGTRVNEQFF. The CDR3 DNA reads TGCGCCAGCGTCGGGACTAGAGTCAATGAGCAGTTCTTC.

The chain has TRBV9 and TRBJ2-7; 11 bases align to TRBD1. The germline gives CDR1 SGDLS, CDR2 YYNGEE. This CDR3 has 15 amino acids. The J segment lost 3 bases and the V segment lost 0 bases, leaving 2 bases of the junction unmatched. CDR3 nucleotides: TGTGCCAGCAGCGTAGGGACAGGGGGCATCTACGAGCAGTACTTC. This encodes CASSVGTGGIYEQYF.

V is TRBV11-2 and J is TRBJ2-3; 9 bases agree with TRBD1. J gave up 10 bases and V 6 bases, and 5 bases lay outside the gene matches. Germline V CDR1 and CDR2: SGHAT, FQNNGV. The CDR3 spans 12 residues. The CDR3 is CASRQTGGAQYF. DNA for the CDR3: TGTGCCAGCAGACAGACAGGGGGGGCGCAGTATTTT.

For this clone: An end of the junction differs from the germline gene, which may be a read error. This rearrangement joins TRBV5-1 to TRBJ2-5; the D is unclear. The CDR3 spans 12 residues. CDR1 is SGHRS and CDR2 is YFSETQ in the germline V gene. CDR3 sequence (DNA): TGCGCCAGCAGTTTGGAGCAAGAGACCCAGTACTTC. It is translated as CASSLEQETQYF.

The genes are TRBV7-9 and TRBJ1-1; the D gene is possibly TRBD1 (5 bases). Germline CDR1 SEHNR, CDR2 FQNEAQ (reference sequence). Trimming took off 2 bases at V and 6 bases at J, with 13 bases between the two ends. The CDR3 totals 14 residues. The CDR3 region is CASSLLGEKAEAFF. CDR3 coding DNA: TGTGCCAGCAGCTTATTGGGGGAGAAGGCTGAAGCTTTCTTT.

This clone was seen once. CDR3 nucleotides: TGTGCCAGCAGTTTCGACAGGGGGCGCTTTGACACTGAAGCTTTCTTT. Protein: CASSFDRGRFDTEAFF. This chain links TRBV28 with TRBJ1-1; 10 nucleotides align to TRBD1. The CDR3 contains 16 residues. V dropped 3 bases and J dropped 3; count of bases not matched to a gene: 7. The V gene's germline CDR1 is MDHEN and CDR2 SYDVKM.

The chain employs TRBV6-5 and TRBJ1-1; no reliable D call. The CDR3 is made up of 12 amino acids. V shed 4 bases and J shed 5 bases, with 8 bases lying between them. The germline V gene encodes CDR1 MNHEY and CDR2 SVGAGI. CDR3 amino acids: CASSSPGTEAFF. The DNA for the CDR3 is TGTGCCAGCAGTTCTCCGGGGACTGAAGCTTTCTTT.

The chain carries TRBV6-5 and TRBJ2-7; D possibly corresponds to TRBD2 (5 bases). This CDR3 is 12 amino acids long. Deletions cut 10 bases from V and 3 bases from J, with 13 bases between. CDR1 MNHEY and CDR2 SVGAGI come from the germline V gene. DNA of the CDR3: TGTGCCACCGTCCATGGGAGCTACGAGCAGTACTTC. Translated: CATVHGSYEQYF.

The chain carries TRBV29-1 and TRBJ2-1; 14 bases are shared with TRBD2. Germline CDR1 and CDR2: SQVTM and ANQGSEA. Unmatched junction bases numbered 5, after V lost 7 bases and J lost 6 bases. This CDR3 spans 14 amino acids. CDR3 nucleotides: TGCAGCGCAACGGGACTAGCGGGAGCCAATGAGCAGTTCTTC. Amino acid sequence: CSATGLAGANEQFF.

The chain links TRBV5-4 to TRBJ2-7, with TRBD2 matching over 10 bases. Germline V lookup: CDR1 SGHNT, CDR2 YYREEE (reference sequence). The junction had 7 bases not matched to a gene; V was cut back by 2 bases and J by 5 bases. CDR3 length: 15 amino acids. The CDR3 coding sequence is TGTGCCAGCAGCTTTTCTAGCGGGAGTCCCCACGAGCAGTACTTC. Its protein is CASSFSSGSPHEQYF.

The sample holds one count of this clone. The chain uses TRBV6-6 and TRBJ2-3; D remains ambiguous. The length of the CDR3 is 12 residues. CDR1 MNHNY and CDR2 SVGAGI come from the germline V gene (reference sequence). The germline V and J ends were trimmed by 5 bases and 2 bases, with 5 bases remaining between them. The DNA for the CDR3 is TGTGCCAGCAGTGATCTCACAGATACGCAGTATTTT. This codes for CASSDLTDTQYF.

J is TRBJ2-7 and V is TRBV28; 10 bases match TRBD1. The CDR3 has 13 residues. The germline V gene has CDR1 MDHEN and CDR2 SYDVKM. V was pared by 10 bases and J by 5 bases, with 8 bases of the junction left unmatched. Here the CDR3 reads CATYGTGVHEQYF. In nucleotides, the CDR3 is TGTGCCACCTACGGGACAGGGGTTCACGAGCAGTACTTC.